This TCR beta chain appears in the sequencing data of a study of OX40 agonist ivuxolimab in advanced cancers. The assay was immunoSEQ multiplex PCR, and TCRdb's table has in-frame clones only and misses some. The sample includes tens of thousands of clones, 80% to 95% of them seen just once. V shed 0 bases and J 5 bases; nucleotides not matched to a gene: 7. CDR1 and CDR2 from the germline V gene are SGHDT and YYEEEE. There are 16 residues in the CDR3. The gene calls are TRBV5-6 and TRBJ2-5; 10 bases are shared with TRBD2. The clonotype was recovered from an adult with an advanced solid tumor such as melanoma, head and neck, liver or kidney cancer. The sequencing used CD4+ or CD8+ T cells sorted from blood, collected in a trial of the OX40 agonist ivuxolimab. The CDR3 DNA sequence: TGTGCCAGCAGCTTGGGGCTAGCGGGAGAAGGGGAGACCCAGTACTTC. Amino acid sequence: CASSLGLAGEGETQYF.